This T cell receptor (beta chain) stems from a study of blood T cells in healthy people across ages. CDR1 and CDR2 (germline): SQVTM, ANQGSEA. The CDR3 loop spans 14 amino acids. A second PCR, run for about 6 to 11 cycles, used a sample-barcoded 5' primer plus a J-beta primer mix. TCRdb fed the 5' RACE reads into MiXCR, producing one record per CDR3 protein. Here the sample spans approximately 1,700,000 distinct CDR3 sequences, about two fifths being singletons. The material sequenced was blood. The source is a human donor in good health. The rearrangement links TRBV29-1 to TRBJ2-4, with D possibly being TRBD2 (6 bases). The J call is in doubt because the DNA end fits TRBJ2-7 better. CDR3 DNA: TGCAGCGTTGACGTGGGGACTTCCAATTACGAGCAGTACTTC. This encodes CSVDVGTSNYEQYF.